The next 12 T cell receptor beta chains were all read from a single sample in a study of CD8 T cells in Susac syndrome. Reverse transcription used 0.5 to 1 ug RNA and random hexamers. TCRdb reprocessed the immunoSEQ multiplex PCR reads with MiXCR, giving one entry per CDR3 protein. The sample includes about 200,000 distinct CDR3 sequences, 91% of them seen just once. What was sequenced was CD4+ T cells from PBMCs. The receptors shown here come from a human donor with Susac syndrome.

The CDR3 DNA follows: TGTGCCAGCAGCAGGGACAGGGGAGAGTTCTTC. Protein product: CASSRDRGEFF. The chain has TRBV5-4 and TRBJ2-1, with 10 bases lining up with TRBD1. With 4 bases clipped from V and 14 bases from J, the junction kept 3 bases outside the gene matches. Germline-derived CDR1 and CDR2 are SGHNT and YYREEE (reference sequence). The CDR3 contains 11 residues.

This chain connects TRBV19 to TRBJ2-1, with TRBD1 matching 8 bases. V shed 1 base and J 7 bases; nucleotides not matched to a gene: 6. The CDR3 runs to 15 residues. CDR1 and CDR2 (germline): LNHDA, SQIVND (reference sequence). CDR3 DNA: TGTGCCAGTAGTATAGGAGCAGGGGGCATGAATGAGCAGTTCTTC. Translated, it gives CASSIGAGGMNEQFF. The complete variable domain, with remaining parts taken from reference TRBV19 and TRBJ2-1, reads DGGITQSPKYLFRKEGQNVTLSCEQNLNHDAMYWYRQDPGQGLRLIYYSQIVNDFQKGDIAEGYSVSREKKESFPLTVTSAQKNPTAFYLCASSIGAGGMNEQFFGPGTRLTVL.

The V and J genes are TRBV5-4 and TRBJ2-3; D perhaps matches TRBD2 (6 bases). This CDR3 is 15 amino acids long. Trimming stripped 4 bases from V and 0 bases from J, with 12 bases between. Germline-derived CDR1 and CDR2 are SGHNT and YYREEE (reference sequence). DNA of the CDR3: TGTGCCAGCAGCGGACTACTAGGGAGCACAGATACGCAGTATTTT. This translates into CASSGLLGSTDTQYF.

The V gene is TRBV6-1, the J gene TRBJ2-1; TRBD2 matches at 11 bases. V lost 6 bases, J lost 4 bases, and 8 bases stayed unmatched. The CDR3 is 16 amino acids. From germline, CDR1 is MNHNS and CDR2 SASEGT. The CDR3 here is CASRRTSGGHYNEQFF. Here the CDR3 DNA reads TGTGCCAGCAGGCGAACTAGCGGGGGCCATTACAATGAGCAGTTCTTC.

This clonotype was counted once. The V and J genes are TRBV11-1 and TRBJ1-2; a possible D gene is TRBD1 (5 bases). Germline V gene data show CDR1 as SGHAT and CDR2 as FQDESV (reference sequence). Trimming took 5 bases from V and 4 from J, leaving 20 bases between them. The CDR3 length is 16 residues. CDR3 amino acids: CASSPEGPGTGYGYTF. The CDR3 bases are TGTGCCAGCAGCCCAGAAGGCCCAGGGACCGGCTATGGCTACACCTTC. Complete variable domain (other parts from reference TRBV11-1 and TRBJ1-2): EAEVAQSPRYKITEKSQAVAFWCDPISGHATLYWYRQILGQGPELLVQFQDESVVDDSQLPKDRFSAERLKGVDSTLKIQPAELGDSAMYLCASSPEGPGTGYGYTFGSGTRLTVV.

This chain links TRBV9 with TRBJ1-2; unclear D gene. In germline, CDR1 is SGDLS, CDR2 YYNGEE. V dropped 0 bases and J dropped 1 base, with 10 bases sitting between them. The CDR3 consists of 15 residues. The CDR3 region has the DNA TGTGCCAGCAGCGTAGCCCCTTCGAATAACTATGGCTACACCTTC. It yields the protein CASSVAPSNNYGYTF.

The gene calls are TRBV2 and TRBJ1-1; no firm D call. CDR3 length: 13 residues. Germline CDR1 reads SNHLY; CDR2 reads FYNNEI. Trimming cost V 3 bases and J 11 bases, with 16 bases left between them. CDR3 nucleotides: TGTGCCAGCAGTGATCGGGGAGGGTCCACGGCTTTCTTT. This translates into CASSDRGGSTAFF.

The J gene is TRBJ1-2, the V gene TRBV5-1; 8 nucleotides line up with TRBD1. Germline V gene lookup returns CDR1 SGHRS and CDR2 YFSETQ. The ends lost 0 bases at V and 8 bases at J; junction bases unmatched: 3. CDR3 length equals 13 residues. The CDR3: CASSLAGGVGYTF. In DNA, the CDR3 is TGCGCCAGCAGCTTGGCAGGGGGCGTCGGCTACACCTTC.

This chain connects TRBV11-1 to TRBJ1-2; TRBD1 matches at 7 bases. Per the germline V gene, CDR1 is SGHAT and CDR2 is FQDESV (reference sequence). V was clipped by 4 bases and J by 3 bases; unmatched bases: 5. The CDR3 spans 14 residues. The CDR3 region has the DNA TGTGCCAGCAGCTCGGGACAGTTTGACTATGGCTACACCTTC. This translates into CASSSGQFDYGYTF.

This clonotype was seen a handful of times. The chain is built from TRBV6-5 and TRBJ1-2, with D possibly TRBD1 on 5 matching bases. Germline lookup yields CDR1 MNHEY and CDR2 SVGAGI. Trimming stripped 0 bases from V and 0 bases from J, with 8 bases between. There are 15 residues in the CDR3. For the CDR3, the DNA is TGTGCCAGCAGTTACTCGACAGCCTCTAACTATGGCTACACCTTC. It yields the protein CASSYSTASNYGYTF.

This clonotype appeared once. V usage is TRBV4-1 and J usage is TRBJ2-1, with D possibly matching TRBD1 (5 bases). Germline V gene lookup returns CDR1 MGHRA and CDR2 YSYEKL. CDR3 size: 16 residues. V lost 0 bases and J 7 bases, leaving 16 bases between the germline ends. The CDR3 DNA reads TGCGCCAGCAGCCAAGACGTGCAGGGCCTATTAAATGAGCAGTTCTTC. This gives the protein CASSQDVQGLLNEQFF.

V gene TRBV25-1 combines with J gene TRBJ2-3, with 9 bases aligning to TRBD1. The V gene's germline CDR1 is MGHDK and CDR2 SYGVNS. After removal of 2 bases from V and 2 bases from J, the junction contained 8 bases not matched to a gene. The CDR3 runs 17 residues. The CDR3 bases are TGTGCCAGCAGTGAACCTCCCGGGACAGGGAACACAGATACGCAGTATTTT. It specifies CASSEPPGTGNTDTQYF.